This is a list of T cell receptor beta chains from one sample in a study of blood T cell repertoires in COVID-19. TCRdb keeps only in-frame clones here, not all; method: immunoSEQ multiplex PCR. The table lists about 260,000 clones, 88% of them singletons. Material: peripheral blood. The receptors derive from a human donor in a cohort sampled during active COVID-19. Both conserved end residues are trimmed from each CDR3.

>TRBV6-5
ASSSSGQGYSPLH
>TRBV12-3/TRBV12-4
ASSRTGREQY
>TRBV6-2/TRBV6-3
ASSYTDLATSLSQQY
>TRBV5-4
ASSLGPGQGNGYT
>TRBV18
ASSPNENQPQH
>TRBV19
ASSIRGGATYEQY
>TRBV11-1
ASGRDSLTYEQY
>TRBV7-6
ASSLQGAYEQY
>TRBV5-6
ASSFMTVRSPLH
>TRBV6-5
ASSSPGVREQY
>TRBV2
ASGMGQGPETQY
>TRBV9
ASSVVGRGMTLTIRADTQY
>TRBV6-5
ASSSDTGLGEKLF
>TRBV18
ASSQDRDYGYT
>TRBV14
ASSQQDYEQY
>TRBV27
ASSRDRGGNYGYT
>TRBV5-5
ASSGQSGAEAF
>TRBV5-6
ASSLSGGEKAQPQH
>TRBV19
ASSSSTGGNTIY
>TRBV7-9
ASSPSSYEQY
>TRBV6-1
ASSDNTGLTYEQY
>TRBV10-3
AISEIPRLAGGPDNEQF
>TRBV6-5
ASRSAGVNSPLH
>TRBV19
ASRVERAPGANVLT
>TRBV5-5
ASSRLTDSSSGANVLT
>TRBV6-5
ASNQAGTSGNTIY
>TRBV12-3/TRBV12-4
ASSFNRGYEQY
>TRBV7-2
ASSLAVPGTYEQY
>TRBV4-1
ASSQDGGGGNNEQF
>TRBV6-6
ASSYTGLRGQPQH
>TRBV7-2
ASSPRGTSEYEQY
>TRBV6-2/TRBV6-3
ASSGQMNTEAF
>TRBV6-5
ASPEGVYGYT
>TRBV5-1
ASSLAPGSNSPLH
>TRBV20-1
SASPPDRSTQY
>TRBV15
ATSRDLQRVPQPQH
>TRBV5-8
ASSPQTGQETQY
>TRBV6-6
ASSYSSDGNYGYT
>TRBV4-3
ASSQDLLTQGNYGYT
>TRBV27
ASSLHSSYNSPLH